The T cell receptor (beta chain) described here comes from a study of T cell changes during pregnancy in multiple sclerosis. Clones were sequenced by immunoSEQ multiplex PCR, and TCRdb holds only the in-frame ones, with some missing. The sample holds about 59,000 clones, 90% to 95% seen once. CDR1 and CDR2 (germline): SQVTM, ANQGSEA. V shed 5 bases, J shed 0 bases, and the junction held 6 bases outside the gene matches. This CDR3 region has 15 residues. The sequences come from CD8+ T cells from peripheral blood mononuclear cells, collected after pregnancy. The clonotype was recovered from a female donor with multiple sclerosis, enrolled in a pregnancy study. The chain employs TRBV29-1 and TRBJ2-5, with TRBD2 identical over 10 bases. The CDR3 is CSVSNGLADQETQYF. The DNA of the CDR3 is TGCAGCGTTTCTAACGGACTAGCGGACCAAGAGACCCAGTACTTC.